The 27 T cell receptor beta chains presented below share a single source sample, sequenced in a study of cytomegalovirus exposure and HLA in healthy donors. Primers: 60 Vbeta forward and 13 Jbeta reverse. The data were produced by immunoSEQ multiplex PCR, yet TCRdb's version contains in-frame clones alone and is incomplete. The repertoire includes around 120,000 clones, 60% to 85% of them detected once, and around 1.8% sits in the top ten. The sequenced material came from PBMCs. These receptors all stem from a middle-aged woman in good health and CMV-seronegative.

J is TRBJ1-2 and V is TRBV30; D ambiguous. The germline V and J ends were trimmed by 0 bases and 4 bases, with 12 bases remaining between them. This CDR3 has 14 amino acids. From germline, CDR1 is GTSNPN and CDR2 SVGIG (reference sequence). CDR3 region: CAWSVGSWSYGYTF. Here the CDR3 DNA reads TGTGCCTGGAGTGTTGGGAGCTGGAGCTATGGCTACACCTTC.

V is TRBV4-2 and J is TRBJ2-2; 9 bases are shared with TRBD1. V lost 3 bases to trimming and J lost 6 bases; unmatched junction nucleotides: 5. Germline values: CDR1 LGHNA, CDR2 YNFKEQ. CDR3 length: 15 residues. DNA of the CDR3: TGTGCCAGCAGCCAGGGACAGGGAGTAGCCGGGGAGCTGTTTTTT. Translation gives CASSQGQGVAGELFF.

The chain uses TRBV6-1 and TRBJ2-7; the match to TRBD2 covers 11 bases. The CDR3 totals 16 residues. Germline V CDR1 and CDR2: MNHNS, SASEGT. The V segment lost 4 bases and the J segment 2 bases; nucleotides outside the gene matches: 7. The CDR3 sequence: CASSGGLAATPYEQYF. The CDR3, as DNA: TGTGCCAGCAGTGGGGGACTAGCGGCCACACCCTACGAGCAGTACTTC.

The rearrangement links TRBV25-1 to TRBJ2-5, with D tentatively TRBD1 (6 bases). Trimming took 8 bases from V and 1 from J, leaving 17 bases between them. CDR1 is MGHDK, CDR2 SYGVNS, per germline. The CDR3 length is 15 residues. CDR3 in amino acids: CASGGRGRSQETQYF. CDR3 nucleotide sequence: TGTGCCAGCGGGGGCAGGGGACGTTCCCAAGAGACCCAGTACTTC.

The chain combines TRBV6-5 with TRBJ1-1; 8 bases map to TRBD1. Germline CDR1 and CDR2: MNHEY and SVGAGI. The CDR3 runs to 16 residues. J was trimmed by 2 bases and V by 0 bases; bases with no gene match: 5. The CDR3 DNA sequence: TGTGCCAGCAGTTACTCAATTGGGACAGGCAACACTGAAGCTTTCTTT. Encoded protein: CASSYSIGTGNTEAFF.

This clone appeared a single time. The DNA for the CDR3 is TGTGCCAGTAGTCGTAATGCGGGACAGGGGGTAAATAATTCACCCCTCCACTTT. Translating gives CASSRNAGQGVNNSPLHF. The chain carries TRBV19 and TRBJ1-6, with TRBD1 matching 11 bases. This CDR3 contains 18 residues. Germline values: CDR1 LNHDA, CDR2 SQIVND (reference sequence). The junction had 11 bases not matched to a gene; V was cut back by 5 bases and J by 5 bases. Complete variable domain (other parts from reference TRBV19 and TRBJ1-6): DGGITQSPKYLFRKEGQNVTLSCEQNLNHDAMYWYRQDPGQGLRLIYYSQIVNDFQKGDIAEGYSVSREKKESFPLTVTSAQKNPTAFYLCASSRNAGQGVNNSPLHFGNGTRLTVT.

The V and J genes are TRBV5-6 and TRBJ1-5; D is possibly TRBD1 (6 bases). Germline CDR1 and CDR2: SGHDT and YYEEEE. This CDR3 spans 16 amino acids. The ends were cut back, 1 base at V and 0 bases at J, with 11 bases in the middle. CDR3 bases: TGTGCCAGCAGCTTGAAGACAGGTAATAGCAATCAGCCCCAGCATTTT. This gives the protein CASSLKTGNSNQPQHF.

The chain is built from TRBV6-1 and TRBJ2-7, with 10 bases identical to TRBD2. Losses at the gene ends were 6 bases for V and 4 bases for J; bases not matched to a gene: 6. Germline V CDR1 and CDR2: MNHNS, SASEGT. This CDR3 contains 14 residues. This CDR3 reads CASSRTSGDYEQYF. The CDR3 DNA is TGTGCCAGCAGCCGGACTAGCGGAGATTACGAGCAGTACTTC.

DNA for the CDR3: TGTGCCAGCAGTTACTCGCTCGGGAGTCGAGAGACCCAGTACTTC. Translated: CASSYSLGSRETQYF. The chain employs TRBV6-5 and TRBJ2-5, with D tentatively TRBD2 (6 bases). V was trimmed by 0 bases and J by 4 bases, leaving 12 bases between them. The CDR3 spans 15 residues. Germline CDR1 and CDR2: MNHEY and SVGAGI.

Only a few counts were recorded for this clone. The chain joins TRBV1 to TRBJ2-3; the table's D call TRBD2 went unverified against the DNA. TRBV1 is designated a pseudogene. The CDR3 covers 16 residues. CDR3: CTSSQDLAGGTDTQYF. DNA for the CDR3: TGCACCAGCAGCCAAGATCTAGCGGGAGGCACAGATACGCAGTATTTT.

A word on this clone: A junction boundary mismatches the germline segment, possibly from a read error. This chain joins TRBV6-4 and TRBJ2-1; 8 bases map to TRBD1. The germline gives CDR1 MRHNA, CDR2 SNTAGT. CDR3 size: 16 residues. This chain's CDR3 is CASSESPGQVPNGQFF. The DNA of the CDR3 is TGTGCCAGCAGCGAATCCCCGGGACAGGTCCCAAATGGGCAGTTCTTC.

The J gene is TRBJ1-2, the V gene TRBV6-5; 8 nucleotides line up with TRBD1. The CDR3 loop spans 14 amino acids. Unmatched junction bases numbered 11, after V lost 1 base and J lost 13 bases. The germline gives CDR1 MNHEY, CDR2 SVGAGI. DNA for the CDR3: TGTGCCAGCAGTTACTTGGGACAGGACAGCACGGCCACCTTC. The encoded protein is CASSYLGQDSTATF.

The genes are TRBV10-2 and TRBJ1-2; D unresolved. V gave up 8 bases and J gave up 8 bases, with 18 bases separating them. The CDR3 length is 13 residues. Germline-derived CDR1 and CDR2 are WSHSY and SAAADI. Written as DNA, the CDR3 is TGCGCCAGCGCCAGAAGTGGAGCGGGGGGCTACACCTTC. This sequence encodes CASARSGAGGYTF.

The gene calls are TRBV5-7 and TRBJ2-7; the match to TRBD1 covers 10 bases. TRBV5-7 is an ORF, and what it does is uncertain. Trimming took 0 bases from V and 3 from J; bases not matched to a gene: 6. The CDR3 length is 16 residues. CDR3 region: CASSLAGTGDSYEQYF. The CDR3 DNA reads TGTGCCAGCAGCTTGGCGGGGACAGGGGATAGCTACGAGCAGTACTTC.

This chain connects TRBV6-4 to TRBJ2-3; D might be TRBD1 (6 bases). V lost 8 bases and J 0 bases, leaving 9 bases between the germline ends. Germline V gene lookup returns CDR1 MRHNA and CDR2 SNTAGT. The CDR3 totals 13 residues. The CDR3 protein is CASRQASTDTQYF. CDR3 sequence (DNA): TGTGCCAGCCGACAGGCGAGCACAGATACGCAGTATTTT.

The chain recombines TRBV27 with TRBJ2-7; 7 bases are a match to TRBD2. This CDR3 is 14 amino acids long. Germline V lookup: CDR1 MNHEY, CDR2 SMNVEV (reference sequence). Losses at the gene ends were 6 bases for V and 2 bases for J; bases not matched to a gene: 7. The CDR3 nucleotides are TGTGCCAGCAGCCTGGGAGGGCCTCCCTACGAGCAGTACTTC. Amino acids: CASSLGGPPYEQYF.

This chain joins TRBV6-5 and TRBJ1-5, with D possibly TRBD1 on 6 matching bases. In germline, CDR1 is MNHEY, CDR2 SVGAGI. The CDR3 runs to 14 residues. Deletions cut 6 bases from V and 3 bases from J, with 12 bases between. This CDR3 is CASREGGVNQPQHF. CDR3 sequence (DNA): TGTGCCAGCAGGGAAGGGGGAGTCAATCAGCCCCAGCATTTT.

V is TRBV6-5 and J is TRBJ1-4; D might be TRBD1 (6 bases). The CDR3 loop spans 14 amino acids. The germline V gene has CDR1 MNHEY and CDR2 SVGAGI. Trimming left V 6 bases short and J 8 bases short, with 16 bases between. The CDR3: CASRTAGEGEKLFF. The CDR3, as DNA: TGTGCCAGCAGGACAGCAGGGGAGGGGGAAAAACTGTTTTTT.

This clone was picked up many times. The V and J genes are TRBV7-9 and TRBJ1-4; no clear D gene. CDR1 SEHNR and CDR2 FQNEAQ come from the germline V gene (reference sequence). The CDR3 totals 15 residues. V gave up 1 base and J gave up 8 bases, with 14 bases separating them. CDR3: CASSLDSLTGEKLFF. CDR3 DNA sequence: TGTGCCAGCAGCTTAGACAGTTTAACTGGGGAAAAACTGTTTTTT. Supplemented by reference TRBV7-9 and TRBJ1-4, the full variable domain reads DTGVSQNPRHKITKRGQNVTFRCDPISEHNRLYWYRQTLGQGPEFLTYFQNEAQLEKSRLLSDRFSAERPKGSFSTLEIQRTEQGDSAMYLCASSLDSLTGEKLFFGSGTQLSVL.

The rearrangement uses TRBV19 and TRBJ2-5; 7 bases line up with TRBD1. The junction had 5 bases not matched to a gene; V was cut back by 5 bases and J by 5 bases. Germline V lookup: CDR1 LNHDA, CDR2 SQIVND (reference sequence). This CDR3 contains 13 residues. This CDR3 reads CASSPTGMETQYF. The DNA for the CDR3 is TGTGCCAGTAGTCCGACAGGGATGGAGACCCAGTACTTC.

The chain is built from TRBV2 and TRBJ2-3; 8 bases map to TRBD2. The CDR3 loop spans 14 amino acids. From germline, CDR1 is SNHLY and CDR2 FYNNEI. J lost 4 bases, V lost 3 bases, and 3 bases had no gene match. Here the CDR3 DNA reads TGTGCCAGCAGTGAGGCGGGGGGCCCAGATACGCAGTATTTT. Amino acids: CASSEAGGPDTQYF.

This clone has just a few counts. The chain uses TRBV27 and TRBJ2-7, with 7 bases fitting TRBD1. V dropped 4 bases and J dropped 0; count of bases not matched to a gene: 3. The CDR3 totals 14 residues. Germline values: CDR1 MNHEY, CDR2 SMNVEV (reference sequence). The CDR3 nucleotides read TGTGCCAGCAGTTCCGACAGGGACTCCTACGAGCAGTACTTC. Protein sequence: CASSSDRDSYEQYF.

Only a few counts were recorded for this clone. The V and J genes are TRBV28 and TRBJ2-7, with 7 bases aligning to TRBD1. CDR1 and CDR2 from the germline V gene are MDHEN and SYDVKM. This CDR3 contains 14 residues. Trimming took 5 bases from V and 3 from J; bases not matched to a gene: 7. CDR3 in amino acids: CASSPTDRHYEQYF. CDR3 nucleotide sequence: TGTGCCAGCAGTCCCACGGACAGGCACTACGAGCAGTACTTC.

DNA of the CDR3: TGTGCCAGCAGCCAAGTGGACAGGGCAGACACTGAAGCTTTCTTT. Its protein product is CASSQVDRADTEAFF. V usage is TRBV4-2 and J usage is TRBJ1-1; 8 positions match TRBD1. CDR3 length equals 15 residues. Trimming cost V 1 base and J 3 bases; bases outside gene matches: 4. The germline V gene has CDR1 LGHNA and CDR2 YNFKEQ.

The chain couples TRBV30 to TRBJ2-7, with D hard to call. The CDR3 runs 11 residues. From germline, CDR1 is GTSNPN and CDR2 SVGIG (reference sequence). Trimming removed 5 bases from V and 5 bases from J, with 10 bases in between. As DNA, the CDR3 is TGTGCCTGGGATCGGGTTCACGAGCAGTACTTC. Amino acid sequence: CAWDRVHEQYF.

This chain links TRBV6-5 with TRBJ2-5; a possible D gene is TRBD1 (6 bases). V lost 6 bases and J 11 bases, leaving 16 bases between the germline ends. The CDR3 consists of 12 residues. Germline V CDR1 and CDR2: MNHEY, SVGAGI. CDR3 in amino acids: CASRGQPWMQYF. In DNA form, the CDR3 reads TGTGCCAGCAGAGGACAGCCCTGGATGCAGTACTTC.

The chain joins TRBV7-2 to TRBJ1-5, with D hard to call. The CDR3 extends over 14 amino acids. Per the germline V gene, CDR1 is SGHTA and CDR2 is FQGNSA. The ends were cut back, 1 base at V and 4 bases at J, with 8 bases in the middle. CDR3 coding DNA: TGTGCCAGCAGCTTAGAAAGAGGGAATCAGCCCCAGCATTTT. Amino acids: CASSLERGNQPQHF.